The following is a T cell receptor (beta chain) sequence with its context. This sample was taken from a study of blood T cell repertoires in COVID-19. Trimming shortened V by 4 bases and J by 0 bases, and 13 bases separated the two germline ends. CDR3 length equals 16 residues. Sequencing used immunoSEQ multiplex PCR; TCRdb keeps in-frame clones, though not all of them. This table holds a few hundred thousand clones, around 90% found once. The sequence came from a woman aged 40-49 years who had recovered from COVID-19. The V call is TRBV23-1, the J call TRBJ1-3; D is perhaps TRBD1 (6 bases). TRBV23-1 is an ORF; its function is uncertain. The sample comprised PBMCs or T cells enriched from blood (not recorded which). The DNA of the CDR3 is TGCGCCAGCAGTCCGCCGGGACAAGACTCTGGAAACACCATATATTTT. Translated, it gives CASSPPGQDSGNTIYF.